This note documents a single T cell receptor (beta chain) sequence. The target antigen is unknown. Method: immunoSEQ multiplex PCR; TCRdb's copy keeps in-frame clones and lacks some. The repertoire holds roughly 75,000 clones, roughly 70% seen once, with approximately 3.7% in the top ten. The data derive from a study of vaccination effects on CD4 cells after COVID-19. Using viral peptide pools, the ViraFEST assay grew out antigen-specific CD4+ T cells prior to sequencing. Following culture for approximately ten days, CD4+ T cells were isolated. The vaccine recipients had no prior SARS-CoV-2 infection, with negative nucleocapsid antibodies. Each culture well received over 1.5 million PBMC. These cells were then cultured in IMDM with roughly 9.8 IU/ml IL-2 and about 9.9 ug/ml peptides. Trimming removed 0 bases at V and 0 bases at J, with 9 bases between. The CDR3 loop spans 17 amino acids. Germline assignment: CDR1 MGHRA and CDR2 YSYEKL.

Study results and limitations: Clones from infection and from vaccination both contracted markedly late after vaccination. Healthy vaccinees showed cross-reactivity with common cold coronaviruses in only 1 of 255 vaccine-induced clones.

Sequencing used CD4+ T cells from PBMCs cultured with HCoV-OC43 spike peptides, obtained before COVID-19 vaccination. Subset denoted: HCoV-OC43 spike overlapping peptide pool stimulation. The clonotype originates from a human donor who received a COVID-19 vaccine. The V gene is TRBV4-1, the J gene TRBJ2-6; the D is unclear. CDR3 DNA sequence: TGCGCCAGCAGCCAAGAATACGGAAACTCTGGGGCCAACGTCCTGACTTTC. This sequence encodes CASSQEYGNSGANVLTF.